This TCR beta chain came from a study of beta chain features in type 1 diabetes. CDR3 length equals 15 residues. The germline CDR1 and CDR2 sequences are LGHNA and YNFKEQ. J gave up 3 bases and V 1 base, and 5 bases lay outside the gene matches. There are a few counts of this clone. Reverse transcribing all isolated RNA meant expressed TCRB transcripts were sequenced. This table comes from immunoSEQ multiplex PCR, and its TCRdb copy is limited to in-frame clones, with some not included. Found here are 900,000 or so clones, about a sixth of them singletons; the top ten hold about 0.02%. The origin of this receptor is a woman in her late teens or twenties in good health. Material for sequencing was naive CD4+ T cells from blood. The V call is TRBV4-2, the J call TRBJ2-7; 8 positions match TRBD2. CDR3 loop: CASSQGPGGGYEQYF. DNA for the CDR3: TGTGCCAGCAGCCAAGGTCCGGGAGGGGGCTACGAGCAGTACTTC.